Listed here are 25 T cell receptor beta chains from one sample, sequenced in a study of cytomegalovirus exposure and HLA in healthy donors. The PCR had 60 Vbeta and 13 Jbeta primers. This table comes from immunoSEQ multiplex PCR, and its TCRdb copy is limited to in-frame clones, with some not included. This table has more than 85,000 clones, under 80% appearing once. Sequencing was carried out using PBMCs. The receptor source for this set is a woman in her forties or fifties in good health and CMV-seropositive.

J is TRBJ1-2 and V is TRBV2, with D possibly matching TRBD1 (6 bases). Germline V gene lookup returns CDR1 SNHLY and CDR2 FYNNEI. Trimming took off 5 bases at V and 8 bases at J, with 15 bases between the two ends. The CDR3 runs 13 residues. Here the CDR3 reads CASSYDRSEGYTF. Written as DNA, the CDR3 is TGTGCCAGCAGTTATGACAGGAGCGAAGGCTACACCTTC.

The chain is built from TRBV5-4 and TRBJ2-4, with 9 bases that match TRBD1. The V gene end was trimmed by 1 base and the J gene end by 6 bases; junction bases not matched to a gene: 2. Germline V gives CDR1 SGHNT, CDR2 YYREEE (reference sequence). This CDR3 is built from 14 residues. CDR3 in amino acids: CASSLSDRGNIQYF. CDR3 nucleotide sequence: TGTGCCAGCAGCTTGTCGGACAGGGGAAACATTCAGTACTTC.

This clone has just a few counts. The chain's CDR3 is CASAPDTHTDTQYF. The CDR3 DNA reads as TGTGCCAGCGCCCCCGACACCCACACAGATACGCAGTATTTT. The chain is built from TRBV6-6 and TRBJ2-3, with no clear D. The germline V gene encodes CDR1 MNHNY and CDR2 SVGAGI (reference sequence). CDR3 length equals 14 residues. V was cut by 8 bases and J by 2 bases, with 14 bases left in between.

The chain couples TRBV18 to TRBJ2-3; D is possibly TRBD2 (5 bases). Germline V gives CDR1 KGHSH, CDR2 LQKENI. The CDR3 loop spans 15 amino acids. Trimming pared 3 bases from V and 8 bases from J, leaving 18 bases between. The CDR3 DNA reads as TGTGCCAGCTCACCCAACTCCCGGGGTGGAAGTACGCAGTATTTT. Protein product: CASSPNSRGGSTQYF. The complete variable domain, with remaining parts taken from reference TRBV18 and TRBJ2-3, reads NAGVMQNPRHLVRRRGQEARLRCSPMKGHSHVYWYRQLPEEGLKFMVYLQKENIIDESGMPKERFSAEFPKEGPSILRIQQVVRGDSAAYFCASSPNSRGGSTQYFGPGTRLTVL.

This clone has a single count. This chain connects TRBV27 to TRBJ1-6; 7 bases line up with TRBD1. The CDR3 loop spans 17 amino acids. Per the germline V gene, CDR1 is MNHEY and CDR2 is SMNVEV (reference sequence). Trimming removed 5 bases from V and 0 bases from J; junction bases left unmatched: 7. The CDR3 here is CASSLTHRGSYNSPLHF. The DNA of the CDR3 is TGTGCCAGCAGTCTAACCCACAGGGGCTCCTATAATTCACCCCTCCACTTT.

The chain joins TRBV9 to TRBJ1-2; maybe TRBD1 (5 bases). The CDR3 loop spans 13 amino acids. Per the germline V gene, CDR1 is SGDLS and CDR2 is YYNGEE. V gave up 3 bases and J gave up 2 bases, with 8 bases separating them. The CDR3 DNA sequence: TGTGCCAGCAGCGCACAGGAGAACTATGGCTACACCTTC. Residues: CASSAQENYGYTF.

The chain carries TRBV18 and TRBJ2-7; no clear D. Trimming cost V 3 bases and J 7 bases, with 19 bases left between them. Germline V lookup: CDR1 KGHSH, CDR2 LQKENI. This CDR3 is 15 amino acids long. The CDR3 loop reads CASSPILDSAREQYF. The CDR3 DNA reads as TGTGCCAGCTCACCCATCCTTGACTCCGCTCGGGAGCAGTACTTC.

The rearrangement uses TRBV7-9 and TRBJ2-2; D is possibly TRBD1 (6 bases). CDR1 and CDR2 from the germline V gene are SEHNR and FQNEAQ (reference sequence). The CDR3 is made up of 15 amino acids. V was clipped by 6 bases and J by 1 base, with 12 bases between them. The CDR3 sequence is CASRPRTENTGELFF. The CDR3 bases are TGTGCCAGCAGACCCCGGACAGAGAACACCGGGGAGCTGTTTTTT.

J is TRBJ2-2 and V is TRBV27; D might be TRBD1 (6 bases). The CDR3 runs 14 residues. Germline CDR1 MNHEY, CDR2 SMNVEV (reference sequence). Trimming took off 3 bases at V and 9 bases at J, with 14 bases between the two ends. Written as DNA, the CDR3 is TGTGCCAGCAGTTTTGGTTGGGGGCAAAGGGAGCTGTTTTTT. It yields the protein CASSFGWGQRELFF.

The V and J genes are TRBV9 and TRBJ2-7, with 7 bases identical to TRBD1. Trimming took 0 bases from V and 5 from J; bases not matched to a gene: 5. CDR3 size: 14 residues. Germline values: CDR1 SGDLS, CDR2 YYNGEE. Here the CDR3 DNA reads TGTGCCAGCAGCGTAGGCCCCGACAGGGACGAGCAGTACTTC. This encodes CASSVGPDRDEQYF.

The chain employs TRBV6-5 and TRBJ2-5, with TRBD2 as a possible D gene (6 bases). The CDR3 runs 13 residues. Trimming took off 7 bases at V and 4 bases at J, with 13 bases between the two ends. Germline values: CDR1 MNHEY, CDR2 SVGAGI. The CDR3 DNA reads TGTGCCAGCACGGAGGACGGGGGAGAGACCCAGTACTTC. This gives the protein CASTEDGGETQYF.

This clone was found a few times. This chain connects TRBV7-9 to TRBJ1-4, with 8 bases that match TRBD1. CDR1 and CDR2 (germline): SEHNR, FQNEAQ (reference sequence). This CDR3 spans 14 amino acids. V lost 5 bases, J lost 7 bases, and 6 bases stayed unmatched. Here the CDR3 DNA reads TGTGCCAGCAGCGCCGGGACAGGCATTGAAAAACTGTTTTTT. Its translation is CASSAGTGIEKLFF.

This clone was found a few times. The rearrangement links TRBV14 to TRBJ1-1; D is possibly TRBD1 (5 bases). Looked up from germline, CDR1 is SGHDN and CDR2 is FVKESK. There are 11 residues in the CDR3. V dropped 7 bases and J dropped 5 bases, with 8 bases sitting between them. CDR3 DNA sequence: TGTGCCAGCATACGGGGGACTGAAGCTTTCTTT. Protein sequence: CASIRGTEAFF.

This clone was observed once. The chain couples TRBV5-1 to TRBJ2-7; possibly TRBD1 for D (5 bases). The V gene lost 4 bases and the J gene lost 0 bases, with 17 bases spanning the gap. The CDR3 loop spans 16 amino acids. Germline V lookup: CDR1 SGHRS, CDR2 YFSETQ. This chain's CDR3 is CASSLLSGPSSYEQYF. CDR3 nucleotide sequence: TGCGCCAGCAGCCTACTTTCAGGGCCCTCCTCCTACGAGCAGTACTTC.

The V and J genes are TRBV4-3 and TRBJ2-7, with 9 bases matching TRBD1. This CDR3 has 14 amino acids. With V trimmed by 4 bases and J by 4 bases, 5 bases remained unmatched. Germline V gene data show CDR1 as LGHNA and CDR2 as YSLEER. As DNA, the CDR3 is TGCGCCAGCAGCCTCGGGACAGGGCGGTACGAGCAGTACTTC. Its protein product is CASSLGTGRYEQYF.

The genes are TRBV5-6 and TRBJ1-2; 9 bases fit TRBD1. This CDR3 is built from 14 residues. J gave up 5 bases and V 0 bases, and 2 bases lay outside the gene matches. CDR1 SGHDT and CDR2 YYEEEE come from the germline V gene. The DNA for the CDR3 is TGTGCCAGCAGCTTGGGGACAGGGGAATATGGCTACACCTTC. This sequence encodes CASSLGTGEYGYTF.

V gene TRBV5-8 combines with J gene TRBJ2-3, with 10 bases matching TRBD1. Germline assignment: CDR1 SGHTS and CDR2 YDEGEE. The CDR3 is made up of 15 amino acids. The V gene end was trimmed by 4 bases and the J gene end by 1 base; junction bases not matched to a gene: 3. Written as DNA, the CDR3 is TGTGCCAGCAGCGTAGGACAGGGGGGCACAGATACGCAGTATTTT. Encoded protein: CASSVGQGGTDTQYF.

The rearrangement joins TRBV5-1 to TRBJ2-1; D may be TRBD2 (5 bases). The CDR3 is made up of 15 amino acids. V dropped 1 base and J dropped 2 bases, with 10 bases sitting between them. Germline V gene lookup returns CDR1 SGHRS and CDR2 YFSETQ. Here the CDR3 reads CASSLRPGTYNEQFF. DNA of the CDR3: TGCGCCAGCAGCTTGAGGCCGGGGACCTACAATGAGCAGTTCTTC. The whole variable domain, filled in from reference TRBV5-1 and TRBJ2-1, reads KAGVTQTPRYLIKTRGQQVTLSCSPISGHRSVSWYQQTPGQGLQFLFEYFSETQRNKGNFPGRFSGRQFSNSRSEMNVSTLELGDSALYLCASSLRPGTYNEQFFGPGTRLTVL.

V and J are TRBV7-3 and TRBJ2-2, with 9 bases fitting TRBD1. Germline assignment: CDR1 SGHTA and CDR2 FQGTGA. With V trimmed by 1 base and J by 6 bases, 12 bases remained unmatched. CDR3 length: 18 amino acids. The CDR3 sequence: CASSLNVTGGQFAGELFF. DNA of the CDR3: TGTGCCAGCAGCTTAAATGTGACAGGGGGGCAATTTGCCGGGGAGCTGTTTTTT.

V is TRBV7-8 and J is TRBJ1-5, with 10 bases matching TRBD1. The germline CDR1 and CDR2 sequences are SGHVS and FQNEAQ. V lost 5 bases and J lost 6; bases outside the gene matches: 7. The CDR3 length is 15 residues. DNA of the CDR3: TGTGCCAGCAGCCCATACGGGACAGGGGCTCAGCCCCAGCATTTT. Translating it yields CASSPYGTGAQPQHF.

A few counts support this clone. The chain carries TRBV6-5 and TRBJ1-2; D is undetermined. The CDR3 is 15 residues long. Germline assignment: CDR1 MNHEY and CDR2 SVGAGI. Trimming removed 0 bases at V and 2 bases at J, with 10 bases between. The CDR3 spells CASSYSPQKNYGYTF. Here the CDR3 DNA reads TGTGCCAGCAGTTACTCCCCACAGAAGAACTATGGCTACACCTTC.

The chain links TRBV7-6 to TRBJ2-7; D is perhaps TRBD2 (7 bases). The V end lost 1 base, the J end lost 6 bases, and 16 bases lay between the germline ends. The germline gives CDR1 SGHVS, CDR2 FNYEAQ. This CDR3 spans 15 amino acids. Here the CDR3 DNA reads TGTGCCAGCAGCTTAGACCGGGGGGCCCCTGGCGAGCAGTACTTC. Translation: CASSLDRGAPGEQYF.

The J gene is TRBJ1-6, the V gene TRBV4-2; perhaps TRBD1 as D (5 bases). The germline V gene has CDR1 LGHNA and CDR2 YNFKEQ. V lost 0 bases and J lost 9, with 18 bases in between. This CDR3 has 17 amino acids. The CDR3 DNA follows: TGTGCCAGCAGCCAAGAGGGGCAGGATTCTTTTGGTTCACCCCTCCACTTT. Residues: CASSQEGQDSFGSPLHF.

This clone was seen a few times. V and J are TRBV5-4 and TRBJ2-4; 11 bases align to TRBD1. The CDR3 consists of 19 residues. Unmatched junction bases numbered 8, after V lost 0 bases and J lost 0 bases. Germline V gene lookup returns CDR1 SGHNT and CDR2 YYREEE (reference sequence). The CDR3 DNA reads TGTGCCAGCAGCTTGGGTGGACAGGGGGCAACGAGAGCCAAAAACATTCAGTACTTC. It specifies CASSLGGQGATRAKNIQYF. The entire variable domain, with the rest obtained from reference TRBV5-4 and TRBJ2-4, is as follows: ETGVTQSPTHLIKTRGQQVTLRCSSQSGHNTVSWYQQALGQGPQFIFQYYREEENGRGNFPPRFSGLQFPNYSSELNVNALELDDSALYLCASSLGGQGATRAKNIQYFGAGTRLSVL.

The chain employs TRBV7-9 and TRBJ2-3; 10 nucleotides line up with TRBD2. V was clipped by 2 bases and J by 2 bases; unmatched bases: 1. The length of the CDR3 is 15 residues. From germline, CDR1 is SEHNR and CDR2 FQNEAQ (reference sequence). CDR3 loop: CASSLTSGITDTQYF. DNA for the CDR3: TGTGCCAGCAGCTTAACTAGCGGGATCACAGATACGCAGTATTTT.